There are many counts of the clone carrying this T cell receptor beta chain. This CDR3 has 15 residues. J was trimmed by 2 bases and V by 6 bases; bases with no gene match: 6. Germline V gives CDR1 MNHNS, CDR2 SASEGT. For TCR beta, libraries came from iRepertoire HTBI primers and Arm-PCR of CDR3 regions. MiXCR, applied by TCRdb to the multiplex PCR reads, yields one record per CDR3 protein. The table shows about 500,000 distinct CDR3 sequences, with 16% occurring only once. Time point in this sample: newly diagnosed GD, antithyroid drugs for less than 3 months. Extracted RNA from PBMCs served as the source of the TCR library. These data belong to a study of regulatory T cells in long-lasting Graves disease. The sample was also linked to a second study, of T cells in Graves' hyperthyroidism and ophthalmopathy.

Sequencing used peripheral blood mononuclear cells (PBMCs), obtained at new diagnosis, from a patient treated with antithyroid drugs. This chain joins TRBV6-1 and TRBJ2-7, with TRBD1 matching over 11 bases. This sequence originates from a man aged 40-55 years with Graves disease. CDR3 sequence (DNA): TGTGCCAGCAGACCCTTGGGACAGGGGGCCTACGAGCAGTACTTC. It translates to CASRPLGQGAYEQYF.